This T cell receptor (beta chain) was captured by sequencing in a study of blood T cell repertoires in COVID-19. This CDR3 comprises 16 residues. Germline V gives CDR1 LNHDA, CDR2 SQIVND (reference sequence). The ends lost 1 base at V and 9 bases at J; junction bases unmatched: 11. Clones were read by immunoSEQ multiplex PCR, and TCRdb kept only the in-frame ones, dropping some. Among a few hundred thousand clones listed, 88% were seen once. The J gene is TRBJ1-5, the V gene TRBV19; 8 bases align to TRBD1. Material for sequencing was PBMCs or T cells enriched from blood (not recorded which). This clonotype was sampled from a woman aged 55-69 years who had recovered from COVID-19. The CDR3 DNA is TGTGCCAGTAGTATAGGGCCCAGGGGGCGTATAGGGCCCCAGCATTTT. It encodes CASSIGPRGRIGPQHF. The full variable domain, with the rest looked up from reference TRBV19 and TRBJ1-5, is DGGITQSPKYLFRKEGQNVTLSCEQNLNHDAMYWYRQDPGQGLRLIYYSQIVNDFQKGDIAEGYSVSREKKESFPLTVTSAQKNPTAFYLCASSIGPRGRIGPQHFGDGTRLSIL.